A selection of T cell receptor beta chains follows, all from one sample in a study of cytomegalovirus exposure and HLA in healthy donors. Assay used: immunoSEQ multiplex PCR; TCRdb lists only in-frame clones, some missing. The sample has around 64,000 clones, 85% seen once. Sequenced material: PBMCs. The receptors were sampled from a female donor in good health and CMV-seronegative. Both conserved end residues are trimmed from each CDR3. Some rows have no size entry. The others give once, few or many, or a class for an expanded clone.

TRBV19	NA	TRBJ2-7	ASSIGGGGEPYEQY
TRBV2	NA	TRBJ2-1	ASSRQGSGQYNEQF
TRBV5-1	NA	TRBJ2-5	ASSPRDRGSETQY
TRBV28	NA	TRBJ2-7	ASRTAGTGGDEQY
TRBV7-3	few	TRBJ2-1	ASSSTGGQYNEQF
TRBV25-1	NA	TRBJ2-1	ASSLLAGFSYNEQF
TRBV27	NA	TRBJ2-7	ASSLAGRGPSYEQY
TRBV20-1	NA	TRBJ2-7	SASGGAEQY
TRBV9	NA	TRBJ1-4	ASSPRGETNEKLF
TRBV19	NA	TRBJ2-3	ASSIGGQGAADTQY